Listed here are 21 T cell receptor beta chains from one sample, sequenced in a study of T cells in localized non-small cell lung cancer. Clones were read by immunoSEQ multiplex PCR, and TCRdb kept only the in-frame ones, dropping some. The data hold 65,000 or so clones, with roughly 80% observed a single time. The sample was PBMCs, taken before any cancer treatment. Receptor source: a man aged 40 to 70 with stage II lung adenocarcinoma.

The chain carries TRBV6-5 and TRBJ2-3; 8 bases are shared with TRBD2. The ends lost 7 bases at V and 2 bases at J; junction bases unmatched: 8. The CDR3 runs 15 residues. Germline CDR1 MNHEY, CDR2 SVGAGI. In DNA, the CDR3 is TGTGCCAGCACCCTTGGACTAGCCCACACAGATACGCAGTATTTT. It encodes CASTLGLAHTDTQYF.

This chain uses TRBV27 with TRBJ1-5, with D maybe TRBD1 (6 bases). The V end was cut by 2 bases, the J end by 3 bases, with 8 bases between. The germline gives CDR1 MNHEY, CDR2 SMNVEV (reference sequence). The CDR3 loop spans 14 amino acids. The CDR3 is CASSLVGANQPQHF. The DNA of the CDR3 is TGTGCCAGCAGTTTAGTGGGGGCCAATCAGCCCCAGCATTTT.

V usage is TRBV19 and J usage is TRBJ1-2; a weak D match, TRBD1 (6 bases). V was shortened by 7 bases and J by 3 bases, with 15 bases between the two germline ends. The length of the CDR3 is 14 residues. Germline loops: CDR1 LNHDA, CDR2 SQIVND (reference sequence). CDR3 amino acids: CASIEQGKDYGYTF. The DNA for the CDR3 is TGTGCCAGTATCGAACAGGGCAAGGACTATGGCTACACCTTC.

The CDR3 bases are TGTGCCAGCAGCGTAGCTACGGGGAACACTGAAGCTTTCTTT. This sequence encodes CASSVATGNTEAFF. The chain couples TRBV9 to TRBJ1-1; D remains ambiguous. The CDR3 sequence is 14 residues long. V lost 0 bases and J 1 base, leaving 7 bases between the germline ends. Per germline, CDR1 SGDLS and CDR2 YYNGEE.

In this sample, this clone turned up once. This chain uses TRBV5-1 with TRBJ1-2; D is ambiguous. Germline V gives CDR1 SGHRS, CDR2 YFSETQ. The V end lost 1 base, the J end lost 1 base, and 14 bases lay between the germline ends. The CDR3 sequence is 16 residues long. Here the CDR3 reads CASSLSPYMINYGYTF. The CDR3 DNA follows: TGCGCCAGCAGCTTGAGCCCGTACATGATTAACTATGGCTACACCTTC.

The chain carries TRBV5-1 and TRBJ2-6, with D perhaps given as TRBD1 or TRBD2 (5 bases each). The CDR3 is 17 amino acids. V lost 4 bases to trimming and J lost 0 bases, with 14 bases between them. Germline lookup yields CDR1 SGHRS and CDR2 YFSETQ. CDR3 residues: CASSQKWGTSGANVLTF. The CDR3, as DNA: TGCGCCAGCAGCCAGAAATGGGGGACCTCTGGGGCCAACGTCCTGACTTTC.

V is TRBV28 and J is TRBJ2-3; the D gene is possibly TRBD2 (6 bases). Between the trimmed V and J ends, which lost 2 bases and 2 bases, there was a span of 11 bases. This CDR3 spans 15 amino acids. Germline loops: CDR1 MDHEN, CDR2 SYDVKM. CDR3 nucleotide sequence: TGTGCCAGCAGTTTAACGGGGGAGGCCACAGATACGCAGTATTTT. It codes for CASSLTGEATDTQYF.

V is TRBV27 and J is TRBJ2-2, with 7 nucleotides matching TRBD1. The V gene's germline CDR1 is MNHEY and CDR2 SMNVEV (reference sequence). This CDR3 spans 15 amino acids. With 5 bases clipped from V and 4 bases from J, the junction kept 7 bases outside the gene matches. Here the CDR3 reads CASSIGTVPTGELFF. In nucleotides, the CDR3 is TGTGCCAGCAGTATAGGGACAGTACCCACCGGGGAGCTGTTTTTT.

This chain joins TRBV10-3 and TRBJ2-1, with D perhaps being TRBD1 or TRBD2 (5 bases each). From germline, CDR1 is ENHRY and CDR2 SYGVKD. Trimming stripped 0 bases from V and 8 bases from J, with 11 bases between. The CDR3 loop spans 14 amino acids. The CDR3 nucleotides are TGTGCCATCAGTGAGTCCTCAGGGCGGGATGAGCAGTTCTTC. Translation: CAISESSGRDEQFF.

The chain is built from TRBV7-8 and TRBJ2-1; D gene uncertain. The germline CDR1 and CDR2 sequences are SGHVS and FQNEAQ. The CDR3 extends over 14 amino acids. V was clipped by 4 bases and J by 9 bases, with 16 bases between them. In DNA, the CDR3 is TGTGCCAGCAGCTACGGGTACGCAGAATCTGAGCAGTTCTTC. Translation gives CASSYGYAESEQFF.

The table lists this clone with a few counts. The rearrangement uses TRBV27 and TRBJ2-3; TRBD2 aligns across 7 bases. Trimming cost V 8 bases and J 3 bases; bases outside gene matches: 8. The CDR3 runs 14 residues. Germline V gene data show CDR1 as MNHEY and CDR2 as SMNVEV (reference sequence). CDR3 sequence (DNA): TGTGCCAGCGGAGGAGACGGGAGGACAGATACGCAGTATTTT. Its protein is CASGGDGRTDTQYF.

The chain combines TRBV6-6 with TRBJ2-7; no clear D gene. This CDR3 is 12 amino acids long. Germline CDR1 and CDR2: MNHNY and SVGAGI (reference sequence). Trimming left V 4 bases short and J 3 bases short, with 7 bases between. CDR3 loop: CASSSLNYEQYF. The CDR3 DNA reads as TGTGCCAGCAGTTCGTTAAACTACGAGCAGTACTTC.

The chain has TRBV5-1 and TRBJ1-4; 10 bases line up with TRBD1. This CDR3 has 15 amino acids. J gave up 8 bases and V 1 base, and 5 bases lay outside the gene matches. Germline loops: CDR1 SGHRS, CDR2 YFSETQ. CDR3 bases: TGCGCCAGCAGCTTGCCGACAGGGGGCGAGGAAAAACTGTTTTTT. Translation: CASSLPTGGEEKLFF.

The chain combines TRBV28 with TRBJ1-5; TRBD1 is a possible D gene (5 bases). V dropped 1 base and J dropped 6 bases, with 7 bases sitting between them. The length of the CDR3 is 13 residues. In germline, CDR1 is MDHEN, CDR2 SYDVKM. In DNA form, the CDR3 reads TGTGCCAGCAGTTTATTGGGGGGTCAGCCCCAGCATTTT. It yields the protein CASSLLGGQPQHF.

The chain employs TRBV29-1 and TRBJ1-1; D unclear. Trimming took 6 bases from V and 1 from J, leaving 9 bases between them. Germline V gene sequence: CDR1 SQVTM, CDR2 ANQGSEA. The CDR3 has 12 amino acids. The CDR3 sequence is CSVVAGNTEAFF. The DNA for the CDR3 is TGCAGCGTCGTCGCGGGGAACACTGAAGCTTTCTTT.

V usage is TRBV11-3 and J usage is TRBJ2-3, with D tentatively TRBD2 (6 bases). From germline, CDR1 is SGHNT and CDR2 YENEEA. The V end lost 8 bases, the J end lost 3 bases, and 24 bases lay between the germline ends. There are 17 residues in the CDR3. The CDR3 sequence is CASRLGTSEGLTDTQYF. The CDR3 DNA sequence: TGTGCCAGCCGACTCGGAACCTCGGAGGGCTTGACAGATACGCAGTATTTT.

The chain joins TRBV6-1 to TRBJ1-2; D gene ambiguous. CDR1 and CDR2 (germline): MNHNS, SASEGT. The CDR3 contains 13 residues. The ends were cut back, 2 bases at V and 4 bases at J, with 8 bases in the middle. In nucleotides, the CDR3 is TGTGCCAGCAGTGAAAACAGTCCCTATGGCTACACCTTC. Amino acids: CASSENSPYGYTF.

The chain employs TRBV29-1 and TRBJ2-2, with D perhaps TRBD1 (5 bases). V lost 6 bases, J lost 2 bases, and 16 bases lay in between. The CDR3 is 15 amino acids. Germline CDR1 and CDR2: SQVTM and ANQGSEA. The CDR3 nucleotides read TGCAGCGTCCCCAAGGAAGGGGAAAACACCGGGGAGCTGTTTTTT. Its protein product is CSVPKEGENTGELFF.

The table lists this clone with a count of one. The J gene is TRBJ2-1, the V gene TRBV30; the D gene is possibly TRBD2 (5 bases). This CDR3 region has 16 residues. Trimming left V 0 bases short and J 6 bases short, with 18 bases between. From germline, CDR1 is GTSNPN and CDR2 SVGIG (reference sequence). The DNA for the CDR3 is TGTGCCTGGAGTGTTCCGCTCGGGAACCTCGGCAATGAGCAGTTCTTC. Encoded protein: CAWSVPLGNLGNEQFF.

This clone was detected once. The rearrangement links TRBV19 to TRBJ1-4, with 7 nucleotides matching TRBD1. Trimming cost V 4 bases and J 2 bases; bases outside gene matches: 7. CDR1 is LNHDA, CDR2 SQIVND, per germline (reference sequence). The CDR3 totals 16 residues. CDR3 in DNA: TGTGCCAGTAGTACCAAGACAGGGACTACTAATGAAAAACTGTTTTTT. Translated, it gives CASSTKTGTTNEKLFF.

J is TRBJ2-7 and V is TRBV5-1, with TRBD1 identical over 10 bases. The J segment lost 7 bases and the V segment lost 4 bases, leaving 8 bases of the junction unmatched. The germline V gene encodes CDR1 SGHRS and CDR2 YFSETQ. The CDR3 spans 14 residues. In nucleotides, the CDR3 is TGCGCCAGCAGCCTCCGGACAGGGGGGAAGGAGCAGTACTTC. Protein: CASSLRTGGKEQYF.